The rows below give T cell receptor beta chains drawn from one sample of a study of cytomegalovirus exposure and HLA in healthy donors. Sequencing was performed with immunoSEQ multiplex PCR; in TCRdb, only in-frame clones are kept and a portion is missing. The data hold around 130,000 clones, with roughly 70% observed a single time. Sequencing was done on a sample of PBMCs. Source of these receptors: a woman in her thirties or forties in good health and CMV-seropositive. Each CDR3 is given with its conserved first and last residue. The order of the fields is V gene, J gene, CDR3 protein.

TRBV2	TRBJ1-3	CASRHNLENFGNTIYF
TRBV5-6	TRBJ1-2	CASSKGVMGGYTF
TRBV14	TRBJ2-4	CASSQGGSTKNIQYF
TRBV14	TRBJ2-7	CASSLGGGYEQYF
TRBV18	TRBJ2-6	CASSRTGTLDSGANVLTF
TRBV10-2	TRBJ2-7	CASSEAGTSVYEQYF
TRBV7-9	TRBJ1-2	CASSLAGQGISGYTF
TRBV6-1	TRBJ1-4	CASIGDGTGVEKLFF
TRBV6-1	TRBJ1-6	CASSARTANNSPLHF
TRBV5-6	TRBJ1-4	CASTLRGEKLFF
TRBV7-7	TRBJ2-1	CASSRGQGFNNEQFF
TRBV30	TRBJ2-5	CAWSVWLEETQYF
TRBV6-5	TRBJ2-7	CASTSGAGGTYEQYF
TRBV14	TRBJ2-7	CASSSNRGPRYEQYF
TRBV4-3	TRBJ2-2	CASSQERTVPGELFF
TRBV28	TRBJ1-2	CASTLPGQGFYGYTF
TRBV18	TRBJ2-2	CASSPTFTGELFF
TRBV14	TRBJ1-2	CASSYSGGGGYTF
TRBV2	TRBJ2-2	CASSVQAQQTGELFF
TRBV18	TRBJ2-5	CASSPRRSEETQYF
TRBV19	TRBJ1-2	CASSIGSDRGPGYTF
TRBV11-2	TRBJ2-7	CASSPSTIHYEQYF
TRBV19	TRBJ1-1	CASSSRGLNTEAFF
TRBV5-1	TRBJ2-1	CASSFRLAGGDEQFF
TRBV29-1	TRBJ2-7	CSVDSGDTYEQYF
TRBV27	TRBJ2-5	CASSLLSTGGETQYF
TRBV15	TRBJ2-5	CATSRREDETQYF
TRBV5-6	TRBJ1-1	CASSGQQGLGTEAFF
TRBV2	TRBJ2-2	CASSEISGRNTGELFF
TRBV10-1	TRBJ2-1	CASSGGYLDESYNEQFF
TRBV4-2	TRBJ2-3	CASSQDTLALSTDTQYF
TRBV7-2	TRBJ2-1	CASSLGRGEQFF
TRBV27	TRBJ2-7	CASSPPREVSYEQYF
TRBV28	TRBJ1-2	CASSSTGTSNYGYTF
TRBV4-1	TRBJ2-7	CASSQGAPSAGYEQYF
TRBV28	TRBJ1-2	CASTVRTEMGENGYTF
TRBV30	TRBJ2-5	CAGRGGGETQYF
TRBV7-8	TRBJ1-2	CASSLGQGANGYTF
TRBV7-9	TRBJ1-4	CASRQTGEKEKLFF
TRBV5-1	TRBJ1-2	CASSQGQFNGYTF
TRBV27	TRBJ1-5	CASSLLAGESIQPQHF
TRBV4-2	TRBJ2-3	CASSQDDGDYLTDTQYF
TRBV28	TRBJ1-5	CASSLRVLNQPQHF
TRBV4-3	TRBJ1-2	CASSQVQGAARYGYTF
TRBV7-9	TRBJ2-4	CASSRTGGRENIQYF
TRBV27	TRBJ1-2	CASSLKGAGYGYTF
TRBV29-1	TRBJ1-2	CSVDGQGNYGYTF
TRBV30	TRBJ1-2	CAWGLNNYGYTF